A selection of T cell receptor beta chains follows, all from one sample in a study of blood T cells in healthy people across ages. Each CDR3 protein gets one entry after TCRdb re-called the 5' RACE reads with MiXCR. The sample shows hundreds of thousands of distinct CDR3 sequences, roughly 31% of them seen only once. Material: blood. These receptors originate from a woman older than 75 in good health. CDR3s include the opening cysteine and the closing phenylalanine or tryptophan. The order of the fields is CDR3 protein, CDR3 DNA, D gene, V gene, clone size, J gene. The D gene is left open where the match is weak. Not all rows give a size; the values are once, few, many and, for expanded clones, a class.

CASSLAPTEAFF	TGTGCCAGCAGCTTAGCCCCCACTGAAGCTTTCTTT	NA	TRBV7-2	NA	TRBJ1-1
CASSPAVDTQYF	TGTGCCAGCAGCCCGGCCGTAGATACGCAGTATTTT	NA	TRBV7-9	NA	TRBJ2-3
CAWKLQLGGYTF	TGTGCCTGGAAACTTCAATTGGGCGGCTACACCTTC	NA	TRBV30	NA	TRBJ1-2
CASINDGTPNEKLFF	TGTGCCAGCATCAACGACGGGACGCCTAATGAAAAACTGTTTTTT	NA	TRBV6-2/TRBV6-3	many	TRBJ1-4
CASSLAPQRGEAFF	TGTGCCAGCAGCTTAGCCCCCCAGAGGGGTGAAGCTTTCTTT	NA	TRBV7-6	NA	TRBJ1-1
CASSPTGTNTGELFF	TGTGCCAGCTCACCAACGGGGACCAACACCGGGGAGCTGTTTTTT	NA	TRBV18	NA	TRBJ2-2
CASSPASGGRSYNEQFF	TGTGCCAGCAGTCCCGCCAGCGGGGGCCGCTCCTACAATGAGCAGTTCTTC	TRBD2	TRBV27	NA	TRBJ2-1
CASSNRQGTQPQHF	TGTGCCAGTAGTAATCGACAGGGAACTCAGCCCCAGCATTTT	TRBD1	TRBV19	NA	TRBJ1-5
CASSEAWGVRSNQPQHF	TGTGCCAGCAGTGAAGCATGGGGGGTTAGGAGCAATCAGCCCCAGCATTTT	NA	TRBV6-1	many	TRBJ1-5
CASSLGTVAYNEQFF	TGCGCCAGCAGCCTCGGGACAGTAGCCTACAATGAGCAGTTCTTC	TRBD1	TRBV5-1	many	TRBJ2-1
CVSSWGPWERGGLITDTQYF	TGTGTCAGCAGCTGGGGCCCCTGGGAGCGGGGGGGCCTCATCACAGATACGCAGTATTTT	TRBD2	TRBV5-6	NA	TRBJ2-3
CASSATGQKLYEQYF	TGTGCCAGCAGCGCAACGGGGCAGAAACTCTACGAGCAGTACTTC	NA	TRBV7-2	many	TRBJ2-7
CASSEEGRGTQYF	TGTGCCAGCAGTGAGGAGGGCCGGGGGACCCAGTACTTC	NA	TRBV6-1	many	TRBJ2-5
CAGSASSGELTDTQYF	TGTGCCGGCAGCGCTTCTAGCGGGGAACTCACAGATACGCAGTATTTT	TRBD2	TRBV9	NA	TRBJ2-3
CASSGILVSQETQYF	TGTGCCAGCAGTGGAATCCTGGTGTCACAAGAGACCCAGTACTTC	NA	TRBV2	few	TRBJ2-5
CASLGQGSSTEAFF	TGTGCCAGCCTTGGACAGGGGTCCAGCACTGAAGCTTTCTTT	TRBD1	TRBV2	NA	TRBJ1-1
CASSPHLIPYEQYF	TGTGCCAGCAGCCCACATCTAATTCCCTACGAGCAGTACTTC	NA	TRBV12-3/TRBV12-4	many	TRBJ2-7
CASSPPRVDNEQYF	TGTGCCAGCTCACCACCGAGGGTTGACAATGAGCAGTACTTC	NA	TRBV18	few	TRBJ2-7
CASSTSPAGEVPQHF	TGTGCCAGTAGTACCTCCCCGGCAGGGGAGGTGCCCCAGCATTTT	NA	TRBV19	NA	TRBJ1-5
CSAGGKGSQPQHF	TGCAGTGCGGGGGGGAAGGGGAGTCAGCCCCAGCATTTT	NA	TRBV20-1	few	TRBJ1-5
CASSEGTGWVSGANVLTF	TGTGCCAGCAGTGAGGGGACAGGCTGGGTCTCTGGGGCCAACGTCCTGACTTTC	TRBD1	TRBV6-1	many	TRBJ2-6
CASRARTVRNTEAFF	TGTGCCAGCAGGGCCCGGACAGTTCGGAACACTGAAGCTTTCTTT	NA	TRBV6-5	NA	TRBJ1-1
CASSLVRGGQETQYF	TGTGCCAGCAGCTTAGTAAGAGGGGGCCAAGAGACCCAGTACTTC	NA	TRBV7-9	many	TRBJ2-5
CAGSLSGDTQYF	TGCGCCGGCAGCTTATCGGGAGATACGCAGTATTTT	NA	TRBV5-1	NA	TRBJ2-3
CASSPEVLYGYTF	TGCGCCAGCAGTCCAGAGGTCTTGTATGGCTACACCTTC	NA	TRBV4-1	NA	TRBJ1-2
CASSPSGVNTEAFF	TGCGCCAGCAGCCCCTCGGGGGTGAACACTGAAGCTTTCTTT	NA	TRBV5-1	many	TRBJ1-1
CASSDPEGSYTF	TGTGCCAGCAGTGACCCCGAGGGAAGCTACACCTTC	NA	TRBV6-2/TRBV6-3	many	TRBJ1-2
CASSPPRGSYEQYF	TGTGCCAGCAGCCCTCCTAGAGGGTCCTACGAGCAGTACTTC	NA	TRBV7-9	NA	TRBJ2-7
CASIRTSGVPDSSYNEQFF	TGTGCCAGCATCCGCACTAGCGGGGTCCCGGATAGCTCCTACAATGAGCAGTTCTTC	TRBD2	TRBV6-1	few	TRBJ2-1
CASSPQLTSTDTQYF	TGCGCCAGCAGCCCCCAGTTAACTAGCACAGATACGCAGTATTTT	NA	TRBV5-1	many	TRBJ2-3
CASSRYLADSYEQYF	TGCGCCAGCAGCCGGTACCTAGCGGATTCTTACGAGCAGTACTTC	TRBD2	TRBV4-1	many	TRBJ2-7
CSASPQVGGGGDTQYF	TGCAGTGCTAGCCCCCAAGTCGGCGGGGGGGGCGATACGCAGTATTTT	TRBD2	TRBV20-1	NA	TRBJ2-3
CASSRYSGRRSENSPLHF	TGTGCCAGCAGCCGTTACTCCGGGCGCCGGAGTGAAAATTCACCCCTCCACTTT	NA	TRBV7-2	many	TRBJ1-6
CASSLETSSNEQFF	TGTGCCAGTAGCTTAGAGACTAGCAGTAATGAGCAGTTCTTC	TRBD2	TRBV7-2	NA	TRBJ2-1
CASSGGRESGELFF	TGTGCCAGCAGTGGGGGGAGGGAGTCCGGGGAGCTGTTTTTT	TRBD2	TRBV12-3/TRBV12-4	few	TRBJ2-2
CASSLGTGTGGGGEQFF	TGCGCCAGCAGCTTGGGAACCGGGACAGGGGGCGGTGGTGAGCAGTTCTTC	TRBD1	TRBV5-1	NA	TRBJ2-1
CSAPGSGGTDTQYF	TGCAGTGCCCCGGGGAGCGGGGGCACAGATACGCAGTATTTT	TRBD2	TRBV20-1	many	TRBJ2-3
CASSQAGPNEKLFF	TGCGCCAGCAGCCAGGCAGGGCCTAATGAAAAACTGTTTTTT	NA	TRBV5-1	NA	TRBJ1-4
CASSPQEGLLGGYTF	TGTGCCAGTAGTCCCCAAGAGGGCCTTCTGGGGGGCTACACCTTC	NA	TRBV19	NA	TRBJ1-2
CSARDQGAKGNSPLHF	TGCAGTGCTAGAGATCAGGGGGCGAAGGGGAATTCACCCCTCCACTTT	TRBD1	TRBV20-1	many	TRBJ1-6
CAWTGLAGDNEQFF	TGTGCCTGGACGGGACTAGCGGGAGACAATGAGCAGTTCTTC	TRBD2	TRBV30	few	TRBJ2-1
CASRTDASTDTQYF	TGTGCCAGCAGGACAGACGCTAGCACAGATACGCAGTATTTT	NA	TRBV2	many	TRBJ2-3
CASSSRGDFYEQYF	TGTGCCAGCAGCTCCCGCGGGGACTTCTACGAGCAGTACTTC	NA	TRBV5-5	few	TRBJ2-7